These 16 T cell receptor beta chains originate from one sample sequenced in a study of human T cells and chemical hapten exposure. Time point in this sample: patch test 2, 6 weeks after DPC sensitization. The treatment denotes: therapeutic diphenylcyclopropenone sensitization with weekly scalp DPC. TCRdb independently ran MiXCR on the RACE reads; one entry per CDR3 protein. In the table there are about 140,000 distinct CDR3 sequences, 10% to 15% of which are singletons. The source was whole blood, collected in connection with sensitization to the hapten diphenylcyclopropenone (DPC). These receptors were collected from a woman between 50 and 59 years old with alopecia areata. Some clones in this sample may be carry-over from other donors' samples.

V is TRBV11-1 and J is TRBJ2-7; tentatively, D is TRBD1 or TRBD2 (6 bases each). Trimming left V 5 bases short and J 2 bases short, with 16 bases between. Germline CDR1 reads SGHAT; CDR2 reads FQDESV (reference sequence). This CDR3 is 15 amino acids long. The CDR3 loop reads CASSRGGGAAYEQYF. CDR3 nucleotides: TGTGCCAGCAGCCGAGGAGGGGGAGCCGCCTACGAGCAGTACTTC.

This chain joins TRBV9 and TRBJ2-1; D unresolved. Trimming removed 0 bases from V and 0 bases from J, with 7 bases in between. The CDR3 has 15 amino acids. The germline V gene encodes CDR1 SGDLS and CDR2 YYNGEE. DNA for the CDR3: TGTGCCAGCAGCGTAGGTATGCGCTCCTACAATGAGCAGTTCTTC. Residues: CASSVGMRSYNEQFF.

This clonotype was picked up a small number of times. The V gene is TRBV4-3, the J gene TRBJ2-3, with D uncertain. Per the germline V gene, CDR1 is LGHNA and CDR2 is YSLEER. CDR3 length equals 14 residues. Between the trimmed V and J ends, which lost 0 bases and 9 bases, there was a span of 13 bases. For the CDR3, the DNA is TGCGCCAGCAGCCAAGATCGGAACAGCTTAACGCAGTATTTT. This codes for CASSQDRNSLTQYF.

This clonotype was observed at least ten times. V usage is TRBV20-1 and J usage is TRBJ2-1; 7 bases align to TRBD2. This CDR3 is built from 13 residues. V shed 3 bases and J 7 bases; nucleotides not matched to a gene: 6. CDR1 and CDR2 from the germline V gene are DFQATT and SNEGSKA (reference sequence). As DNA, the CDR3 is TGCAGTGCTAGCCCCAGCGGGATGAATGAGCAGTTCTTC. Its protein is CSASPSGMNEQFF.

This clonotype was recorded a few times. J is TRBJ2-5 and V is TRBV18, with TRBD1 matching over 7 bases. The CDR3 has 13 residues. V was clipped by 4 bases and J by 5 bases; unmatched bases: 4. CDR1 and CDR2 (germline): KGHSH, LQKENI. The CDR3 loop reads CASSRQGPETQYF. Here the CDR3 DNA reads TGTGCCAGCTCACGACAGGGTCCGGAGACCCAGTACTTC.

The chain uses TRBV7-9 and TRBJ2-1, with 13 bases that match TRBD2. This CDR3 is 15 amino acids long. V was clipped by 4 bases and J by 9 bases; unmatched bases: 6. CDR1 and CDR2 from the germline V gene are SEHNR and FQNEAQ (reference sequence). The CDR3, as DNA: TGTGCCAGCAGCTACGGACTAGCGGGAGAGGGTGAGCAGTTCTTC. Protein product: CASSYGLAGEGEQFF.

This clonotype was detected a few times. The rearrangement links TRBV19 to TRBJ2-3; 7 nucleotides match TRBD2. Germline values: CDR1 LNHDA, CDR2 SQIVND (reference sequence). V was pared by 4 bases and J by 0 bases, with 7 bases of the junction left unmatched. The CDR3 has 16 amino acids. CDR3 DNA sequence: TGTGCCAGTAGTAAGGCTAGCGGAAAAAGCACAGATACGCAGTATTTT. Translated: CASSKASGKSTDTQYF.

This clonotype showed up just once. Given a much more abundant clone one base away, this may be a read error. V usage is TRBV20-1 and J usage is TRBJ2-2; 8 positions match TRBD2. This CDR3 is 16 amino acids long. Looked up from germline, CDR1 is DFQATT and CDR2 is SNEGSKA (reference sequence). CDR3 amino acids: CSTRDTGRDYTGELFF. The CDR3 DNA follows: TGCAGTACTAGAGATACCGGGAGGGACTACACCGGGGAGCTGTTTTTT.

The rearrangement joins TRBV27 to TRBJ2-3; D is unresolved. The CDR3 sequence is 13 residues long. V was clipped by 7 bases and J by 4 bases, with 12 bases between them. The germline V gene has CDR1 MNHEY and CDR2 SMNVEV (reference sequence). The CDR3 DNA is TGTGCCAGCAACAGTTTCCATCCAGATACGCAGTATTTT. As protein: CASNSFHPDTQYF.

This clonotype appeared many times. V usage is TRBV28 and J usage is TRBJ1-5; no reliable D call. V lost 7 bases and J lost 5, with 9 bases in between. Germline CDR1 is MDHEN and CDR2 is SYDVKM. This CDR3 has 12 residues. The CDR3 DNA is TGTGCCAGCAAAACTCCTGATCAGCCCCAGCATTTT. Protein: CASKTPDQPQHF.

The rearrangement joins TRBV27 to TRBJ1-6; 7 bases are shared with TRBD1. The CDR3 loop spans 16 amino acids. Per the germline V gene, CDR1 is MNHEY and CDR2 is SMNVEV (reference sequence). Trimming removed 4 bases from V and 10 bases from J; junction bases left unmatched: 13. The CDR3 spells CASSSDRRQRGSPLHF. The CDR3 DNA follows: TGTGCCAGCAGTTCGGACAGGCGGCAAAGGGGATCACCCCTCCACTTT.

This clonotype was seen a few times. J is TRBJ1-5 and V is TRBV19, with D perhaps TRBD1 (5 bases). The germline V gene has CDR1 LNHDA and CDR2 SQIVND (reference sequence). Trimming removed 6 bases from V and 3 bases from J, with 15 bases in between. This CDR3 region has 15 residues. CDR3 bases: TGTGCCAGTAGCCGCCGCGAGGGACCCAATCAGCCCCAGCATTTT. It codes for CASSRREGPNQPQHF.

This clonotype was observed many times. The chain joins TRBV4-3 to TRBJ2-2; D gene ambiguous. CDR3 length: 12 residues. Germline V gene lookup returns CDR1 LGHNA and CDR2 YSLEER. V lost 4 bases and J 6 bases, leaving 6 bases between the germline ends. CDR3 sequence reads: CASSPKPGELFF. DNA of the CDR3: TGCGCCAGCAGCCCTAAACCCGGGGAGCTGTTTTTT.

CDR3: CASSPDPGPYEQYF. DNA of the CDR3: TGTGCCAGCAGCCCAGATCCGGGCCCCTACGAGCAGTACTTC. The rearrangement links TRBV7-6 to TRBJ2-7; D ambiguous. Between the trimmed V and J ends, which lost 5 bases and 2 bases, there was a span of 13 bases. This CDR3 region has 14 residues. Per the germline V gene, CDR1 is SGHVS and CDR2 is FNYEAQ.

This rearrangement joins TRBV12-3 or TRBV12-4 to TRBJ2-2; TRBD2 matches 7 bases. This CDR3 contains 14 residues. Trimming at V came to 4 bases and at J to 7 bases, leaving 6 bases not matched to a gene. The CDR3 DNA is TGTGCCAGCAGTTCTTCAGGGAGGGTCGGGGAGCTGTTTTTT. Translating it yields CASSSSGRVGELFF.

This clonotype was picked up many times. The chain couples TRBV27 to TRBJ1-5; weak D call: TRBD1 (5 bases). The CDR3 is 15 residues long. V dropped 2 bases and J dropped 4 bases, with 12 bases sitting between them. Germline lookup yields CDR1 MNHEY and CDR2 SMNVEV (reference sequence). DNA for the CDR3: TGTGCCAGCAGTTTACTCTGGGGACCTAATCAGCCCCAGCATTTT. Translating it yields CASSLLWGPNQPQHF.